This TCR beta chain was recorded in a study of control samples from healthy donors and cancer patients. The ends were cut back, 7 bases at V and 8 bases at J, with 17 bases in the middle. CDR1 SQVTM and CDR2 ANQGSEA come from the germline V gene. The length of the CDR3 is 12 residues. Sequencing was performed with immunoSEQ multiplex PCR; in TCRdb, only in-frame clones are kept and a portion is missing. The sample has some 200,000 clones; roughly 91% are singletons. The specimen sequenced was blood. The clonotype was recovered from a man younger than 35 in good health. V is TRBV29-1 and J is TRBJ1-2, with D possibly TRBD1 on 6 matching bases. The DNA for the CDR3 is TGCAGCGGATGGACAGAACTAGTCGGCTACACCTTC. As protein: CSGWTELVGYTF.